The clone carrying this T cell receptor (beta chain) was recorded many times. Arm-PCR with iRepertoire HTBI primers amplified the CDR3 regions for these TCR beta libraries. From the multiplex PCR reads, TCRdb called clonotypes with MiXCR, one entry per CDR3 protein. The table has about 290,000 distinct CDR3 sequences, 20% to 25% seen once. These data originate in a study of regulatory T cells in long-lasting Graves disease. Study in general: It was over 5 years of antithyroid drugs, with positive TSH receptor antibodies, that meant persistent Graves' disease.

V trimming: 7 bases; J trimming: 2 bases; junction bases outside the gene matches: 5. CDR3 length: 16 amino acids. Germline loops: CDR1 MNHEY, CDR2 SMNVEV (reference sequence). Time point indicated: persistent/refractory GD, antithyroid drugs over 5 years with positive TRAb. With RNA extracted from PBMCs as input, the TCR library was made. This chain connects TRBV27 to TRBJ2-6; 10 positions agree with TRBD2. The starting material was peripheral blood mononuclear cells (PBMCs), obtained when the disease was refractory, from a patient treated with antithyroid drugs. The receptor was derived from a female donor with Graves disease. Here the CDR3 reads CASNPSGRAGANVLTF. CDR3 DNA: TGTGCCAGCAACCCTAGCGGGAGAGCTGGGGCCAACGTCCTGACTTTC.